This entry lists 21 T cell receptor beta chains sequenced from one sample in a study of blood T cell repertoires in COVID-19. The repertoire was sequenced with immunoSEQ multiplex PCR; TCRdb's copy has only in-frame clones and lacks some. The table lists around 470,000 clones, roughly 91% of them singletons. Sequencing was done on a sample of PBMCs or T cells enriched from blood (not recorded which). The receptors come from a man between 18 and 35 years old who had recovered from COVID-19.

The chain combines TRBV4-1 with TRBJ2-2; D might be TRBD2 (6 bases). The CDR3 has 17 residues. CDR1 and CDR2 (germline): MGHRA, YSYEKL. V shed 0 bases and J shed 3 bases, with 14 bases lying between them. The CDR3 sequence: CASSQDLGTPYTGELFF. The CDR3 nucleotides read TGCGCCAGCAGCCAAGATTTAGGGACTCCTTACACCGGGGAGCTGTTTTTT.

This chain uses TRBV2 with TRBJ2-7, with D tentatively TRBD1 (5 bases). The CDR3 is made up of 12 amino acids. CDR1 is SNHLY, CDR2 FYNNEI, per germline. Between the trimmed V and J ends, which lost 6 bases and 7 bases, there was a span of 13 bases. The CDR3 sequence is CASRPQGSEQYF. DNA for the CDR3: TGTGCCAGCAGGCCCCAGGGTAGTGAGCAGTACTTC.

This clone was picked up a small number of times. The CDR3 loop is CASSKTGEGSGANVLTF. DNA of the CDR3: TGTGCCAGTAGTAAGACAGGGGAAGGCTCTGGGGCCAACGTCCTGACTTTC. The rearrangement links TRBV19 to TRBJ2-6, with 8 bases aligning to TRBD1. The CDR3 has 17 residues. Germline V gene lookup returns CDR1 LNHDA and CDR2 SQIVND (reference sequence). With 4 bases clipped from V and 0 bases from J, the junction kept 5 bases outside the gene matches.

The V and J genes are TRBV7-9 and TRBJ1-5, with 7 bases identical to TRBD1. Germline CDR1 is SEHNR and CDR2 is FQNEAQ (reference sequence). V trimming: 7 bases; J trimming: 5 bases; junction bases outside the gene matches: 2. The CDR3 runs 12 residues. CDR3 sequence: CASNQGDQPQHF. CDR3 DNA sequence: TGTGCCAGCAACCAGGGGGATCAGCCCCAGCATTTT.

The chain couples TRBV6-1 to TRBJ1-4; 8 bases are shared with TRBD1. V was clipped by 2 bases and J by 11 bases; unmatched bases: 13. The CDR3 is 16 residues long. CDR1 and CDR2 from the germline V gene are MNHNS and SASEGT. CDR3 nucleotide sequence: TGTGCCAGCAGTGAATACCCCGACAGGGGTAAGGTTAAACTGTTTTTT. Its protein product is CASSEYPDRGKVKLFF.

This chain links TRBV30 with TRBJ1-3; 7 positions match TRBD1. The CDR3 runs 14 residues. From germline, CDR1 is GTSNPN and CDR2 SVGIG (reference sequence). Written as DNA, the CDR3 is TGTGCTGGGACAGTCCAAGGAAGTGGAAACACCATATATTTT. Amino acid sequence: CAGTVQGSGNTIYF.

This clone was seen only once. The chain carries TRBV4-1 and TRBJ2-5; TRBD1 agrees at 7 bases. The CDR3 contains 13 residues. Trimming cost V 5 bases and J 3 bases; bases outside gene matches: 3. Germline CDR1 is MGHRA and CDR2 is YSYEKL. The CDR3 here is CASSSTGEETQYF. The CDR3 bases are TGCGCCAGCAGCAGTACAGGGGAAGAGACCCAGTACTTC.

V gene TRBV7-3 combines with J gene TRBJ2-2; 12 bases map to TRBD2. The germline CDR1 and CDR2 sequences are SGHTA and FQGTGA. V lost 5 bases, J lost 9 bases, and 13 bases stayed unmatched. This CDR3 has 17 amino acids. DNA for the CDR3: TGTGCCAGCAGCCTGTACGGGACTAGCGGGCCTACCAGGGAGCTGTTTTTT. Translation: CASSLYGTSGPTRELFF. Variable domain in full (rest from reference TRBV7-3 and TRBJ2-2): GAGVSQTPSNKVTEKGKYVELRCDPISGHTALYWYRQSLGQGPEFLIYFQGTGAADDSGLPNDRFFAVRPEGSVSTLKIQRTERGDSAVYLCASSLYGTSGPTRELFFGEGSRLTVL.

The J gene is TRBJ1-4, the V gene TRBV28; no firm D call. This CDR3 comprises 12 residues. Trimming took off 4 bases at V and 14 bases at J, with 14 bases between the two ends. Germline CDR1 and CDR2: MDHEN and SYDVKM. CDR3 sequence reads: CASSSRGVGLFF. CDR3 bases: TGTGCCAGCAGTTCTCGGGGTGTCGGGCTGTTTTTT.

J is TRBJ2-1 and V is TRBV10-3; tentative D call: TRBD1 (7 bases). The germline gives CDR1 ENHRY, CDR2 SYGVKD. This CDR3 is built from 13 residues. Trimming stripped 8 bases from V and 8 bases from J, with 16 bases between. The CDR3 protein is CAIRQGGGDEQFF. DNA for the CDR3: TGTGCCATCCGCCAGGGGGGAGGCGATGAGCAGTTCTTC.

V gene TRBV29-1 combines with J gene TRBJ2-1, with TRBD1 matching 8 bases. V shed 4 bases, J shed 8 bases, and the junction held 13 bases outside the gene matches. The length of the CDR3 is 15 residues. Per the germline V gene, CDR1 is SQVTM and CDR2 is ANQGSEA. CDR3 region: CSVGKWTGPNDEQFF. The CDR3 DNA reads TGCAGCGTTGGAAAATGGACAGGGCCCAACGATGAGCAGTTCTTC.

The chain links TRBV3-1 (or the pseudogene TRBV3-2) to TRBJ1-1, with TRBD1 as a possible D gene (5 bases). The CDR3 is made up of 14 amino acids. Germline-derived CDR1 and CDR2 are LGHDT and YNNKEL (reference sequence). V was clipped by 4 bases and J by 7 bases, with 16 bases between them. Written as DNA, the CDR3 is TGTGCCAGCAGCCCCGGAGGGACGGCAATTGAAGCTTTCTTT. It specifies CASSPGGTAIEAFF.

The rearrangement links TRBV2 to TRBJ2-7; the D gene is possibly TRBD1 (5 bases). Trimming shortened V by 8 bases and J by 2 bases, and 13 bases separated the two germline ends. Germline V gene lookup returns CDR1 SNHLY and CDR2 FYNNEI. The CDR3 covers 13 residues. Written as DNA, the CDR3 is TGTGCCAGCTCCGGCATGGGGCCCTACGAGCAGTACTTC. It encodes CASSGMGPYEQYF.

The chain uses TRBV3-1 (or the pseudogene TRBV3-2) and TRBJ2-3, with D perhaps TRBD2 (5 bases). Germline loops: CDR1 LGHDT, CDR2 YNNKEL (reference sequence). Trimming stripped 1 base from V and 9 bases from J, with 8 bases between. The CDR3 contains 12 residues. CDR3 sequence reads: CASSQVRETQYF. The DNA of the CDR3 is TGTGCCAGCAGCCAAGTCCGGGAAACGCAGTATTTT.

The V and J genes are TRBV19 and TRBJ2-3, with a possible D match to TRBD2 (6 bases). Germline CDR1 LNHDA, CDR2 SQIVND (reference sequence). The CDR3 is 13 amino acids. Between the trimmed V and J ends, which lost 5 bases and 7 bases, there was a span of 13 bases. CDR3 residues: CASSEGRDYTQYF. The DNA for the CDR3 is TGTGCCAGTAGTGAGGGCAGGGACTATACGCAGTATTTT.

This chain links TRBV19 with TRBJ1-5, with D possibly matching TRBD1 (5 bases). Germline assignment: CDR1 LNHDA and CDR2 SQIVND (reference sequence). V was clipped by 6 bases and J by 0 bases, with 6 bases between them. The CDR3 loop spans 13 amino acids. The CDR3 sequence: CASSGHSNQPQHF. For the CDR3, the DNA is TGTGCCAGTAGCGGACATAGCAATCAGCCCCAGCATTTT.

The V gene is TRBV6-5, the J gene TRBJ1-2, with a tentative D call TRBD1 (5 bases). Trimming removed 5 bases at V and 6 bases at J, with 16 bases between. In germline, CDR1 is MNHEY, CDR2 SVGAGI. This CDR3 contains 14 residues. Here the CDR3 reads CASSPLAGPHGYTF. CDR3 nucleotides: TGTGCCAGCAGTCCGTTGGCAGGGCCGCATGGCTACACCTTC.

The V and J genes are TRBV11-2 and TRBJ1-1, with TRBD1 matching over 10 bases. There are 19 residues in the CDR3. Germline CDR1 is SGHAT and CDR2 is FQNNGV. The V and J ends lost 1 base and 4 bases, in that order; junction bases with no gene match: 15. In DNA, the CDR3 is TGTGCCAGCAGCTTAGGTCCGGGACAGGGGCTTACGGTTGGCACTGAAGCTTTCTTT. Its protein is CASSLGPGQGLTVGTEAFF.

This chain links TRBV28 with TRBJ2-7; 7 bases line up with TRBD2. V lost 2 bases to trimming and J lost 0 bases; unmatched junction nucleotides: 4. This CDR3 has 15 residues. Germline V gene lookup returns CDR1 MDHEN and CDR2 SYDVKM. The CDR3 nucleotides read TGTGCCAGCAGTTTACCGGGAGGCAGCTCCTACGAGCAGTACTTC. It encodes CASSLPGGSSYEQYF.

The J gene is TRBJ2-2, the V gene TRBV7-9; weak D call: TRBD2 (6 bases). The germline V gene has CDR1 SEHNR and CDR2 FQNEAQ (reference sequence). The V gene lost 5 bases and the J gene lost 8 bases, with 15 bases spanning the gap. The CDR3 contains 14 residues. CDR3 sequence (DNA): TGTGCCAGCAGCCACCGGGAGCGACAAGGGGAGCTGTTTTTT. This encodes CASSHRERQGELFF.

This rearrangement joins TRBV27 to TRBJ2-1; D call uncertain. V shed 7 bases and J shed 1 base, with 11 bases lying between them. The CDR3 spans 14 residues. Germline CDR1 MNHEY, CDR2 SMNVEV (reference sequence). CDR3 sequence reads: CASTFSGSYNEQFF. The CDR3 DNA follows: TGTGCCAGCACTTTTTCCGGGTCCTACAATGAGCAGTTCTTC.